Each of the 6 T cell receptor beta chains below was sequenced from the same sample in a study of graft-versus-host responses after intestinal transplantation. Which antigens these TCRs recognize remains unknown. Some clones are missing from TCRdb's copy, which holds only in-frame ones; the method was immunoSEQ multiplex PCR. The sample shows roughly 93,000 clones, roughly 90% of them seen only once. Sequenced material: unstimulated CD8+ T cells sorted from spleen or lymph node cells, taken before transplant. These receptors were collected from a human donor who was the organ donor for an intestinal transplant.

V gene TRBV9 combines with J gene TRBJ2-7, with 14 bases matching TRBD2. There are 16 residues in the CDR3. Germline lookup yields CDR1 SGDLS and CDR2 YYNGEE. The V segment lost 3 bases and the J segment 6 bases; nucleotides outside the gene matches: 8. The CDR3 here is CASSANQGLAGVEQYF. CDR3 DNA sequence: TGTGCCAGCAGCGCCAACCAGGGACTAGCGGGGGTCGAGCAGTACTTC.

This clone was picked up one time. V and J are TRBV6-1 and TRBJ2-1, with 9 nucleotides matching TRBD1. The germline gives CDR1 MNHNS, CDR2 SASEGT. The CDR3 runs 16 residues. Trimming removed 4 bases from V and 4 bases from J; junction bases left unmatched: 8. The CDR3 DNA reads TGTGCCAGCAGTGTGTACGGGACAGGGTTGTACAATGAGCAGTTCTTC. Translation: CASSVYGTGLYNEQFF.

V and J are TRBV4-1 and TRBJ1-2; 7 nucleotides agree with TRBD1. V lost 3 bases to trimming and J lost 2 bases; unmatched junction nucleotides: 3. The CDR3 is 14 residues long. Germline V gene data show CDR1 as MGHRA and CDR2 as YSYEKL. The CDR3 is CASSQQTGNYGYTF. CDR3 DNA: TGCGCCAGCAGCCAGCAGACAGGGAACTATGGCTACACCTTC.

The chain employs TRBV5-5 and TRBJ2-7; 8 bases agree with TRBD1. Trimming removed 4 bases from V and 1 base from J; junction bases left unmatched: 4. Germline loops: CDR1 SGHKS, CDR2 YYEKEE (reference sequence). This CDR3 contains 14 residues. The CDR3 region has the DNA TGTGCCAGCAGCACCGGACAGGGATCCTACGAGCAGTACTTC. This translates into CASSTGQGSYEQYF.

V is TRBV11-2 and J is TRBJ2-3; D unclear. Germline V lookup: CDR1 SGHAT, CDR2 FQNNGV. The CDR3 runs 12 residues. Trimming pared 5 bases from V and 1 base from J, leaving 4 bases between. The CDR3: CASSQGTDTQYF. DNA of the CDR3: TGTGCCAGCAGCCAGGGCACAGATACGCAGTATTTT.

The V call is TRBV7-6, the J call TRBJ2-7; 8 nucleotides line up with TRBD2. V gave up 5 bases and J gave up 0 bases; unmatched junction bases: 6. This CDR3 has 15 residues. CDR1 and CDR2 from the germline V gene are SGHVS and FNYEAQ. CDR3 loop: CASSGTGTSSYEQYF. CDR3 nucleotide sequence: TGTGCCAGCAGCGGGACCGGGACTAGCTCCTACGAGCAGTACTTC.